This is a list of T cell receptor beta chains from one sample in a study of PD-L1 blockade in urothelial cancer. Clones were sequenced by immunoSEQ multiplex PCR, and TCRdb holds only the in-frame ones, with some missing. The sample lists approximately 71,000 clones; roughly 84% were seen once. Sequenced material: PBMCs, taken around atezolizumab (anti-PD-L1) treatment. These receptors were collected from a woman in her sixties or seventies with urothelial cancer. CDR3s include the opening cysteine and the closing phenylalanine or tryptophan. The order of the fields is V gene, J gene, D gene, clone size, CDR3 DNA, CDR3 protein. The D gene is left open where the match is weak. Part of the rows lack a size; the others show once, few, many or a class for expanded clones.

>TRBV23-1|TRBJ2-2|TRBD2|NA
TGCGCCAGCAGTCCACCTACTAGCGTCGCGAACACCGGGGAGCTGTTTTTT
CASSPPTSVANTGELFF
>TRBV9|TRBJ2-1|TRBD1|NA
TGTGCCAGCAGCGGGAGGGACAGGAGCTCCTACAATGAGCAGTTCTTC
CASSGRDRSSYNEQFF
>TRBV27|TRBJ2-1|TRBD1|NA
TGTGCCAGCAGTGCCAACAGGGGCCTCAACAATGAGCAGTTCTTC
CASSANRGLNNEQFF
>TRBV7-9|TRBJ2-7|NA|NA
TGTGCCAGCAGCTTAGCAGGGGACTCCTACGAGCAGTACTTC
CASSLAGDSYEQYF
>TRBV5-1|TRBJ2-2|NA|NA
TGCGCCAGCAGCTTGGCAGGGCGCACCGGGGAGCTGTTTTTT
CASSLAGRTGELFF
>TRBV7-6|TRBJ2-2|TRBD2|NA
TGTGCCAGCAGCTCAATTCGGACTAGCGGAGTACCGGCGAACACCGGGGAGCTGTTTTTT
CASSSIRTSGVPANTGELFF
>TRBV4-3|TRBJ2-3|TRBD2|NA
TGCGCCAGCAGCCAAGATCGGGTAGCGGGGGGGAGCACAGATACGCAGTATTTT
CASSQDRVAGGSTDTQYF
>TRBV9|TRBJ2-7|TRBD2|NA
TGTGCCAGCAGCGTACGGGGGGGGTCCCTGTCGACGGGCGAGCAGTACTTC
CASSVRGGSLSTGEQYF
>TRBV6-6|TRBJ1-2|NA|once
TGTGCCAGCAGTTTACAGGAGGGTATGGATGGCTACACCTTC
CASSLQEGMDGYTF
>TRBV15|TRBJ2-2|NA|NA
TGTGCCACCAGCAGAGATTTTGCGGGGACGAACACCGGGGAGCTGTTTTTT
CATSRDFAGTNTGELFF
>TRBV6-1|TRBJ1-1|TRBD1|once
TGTGCCGTCCGACAGGGCCACATTGAAGCTTTCTTT
CAVRQGHIEAFF
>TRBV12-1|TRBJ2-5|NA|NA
TGTGCCAGCAGCGCACTAGATACCCAAGAGACCCAGTACTTC
CASSALDTQETQYF
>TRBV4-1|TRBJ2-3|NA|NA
TGCGCCAGCAGCCAAATTGGGCTAGCGCATGATACGCAGTATTTT
CASSQIGLAHDTQYF
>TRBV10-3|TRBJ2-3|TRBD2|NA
TGTGCCATCAGTGTACAAATGGGGAGGGAGGGCACAGATACGCAGTATTTT
CAISVQMGREGTDTQYF
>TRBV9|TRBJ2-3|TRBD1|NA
TGTGCCAGCAGCGTTCCCCGGAGTACGGGACAGGGGAGGGATACGCAGTATTTT
CASSVPRSTGQGRDTQYF
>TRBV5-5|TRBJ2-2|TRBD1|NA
TGTGCCAGCAGATCTGACAGGGGGCAAGGGACCGGGGAGCTGTTTTTT
CASRSDRGQGTGELFF
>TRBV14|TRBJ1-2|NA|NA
TGTGCCAGCAGCCAAGTTGAGGGCGGCTATGGCTACACCTTC
CASSQVEGGYGYTF
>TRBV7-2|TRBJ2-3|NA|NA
TGTGCCAGCAGCTTAATGGGGCCAGATACGCAGTATTTT
CASSLMGPDTQYF
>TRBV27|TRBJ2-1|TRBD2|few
TGTGCCAGCAGTTTTGGTCTAGCGGGTGGCAATGAGCAGTTCTTC
CASSFGLAGGNEQFF
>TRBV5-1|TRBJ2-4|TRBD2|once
TGCGCCAGCAGCTTGGATAAGCGGGGTATAGCCAAAAACATTCAGTACTTC
CASSLDKRGIAKNIQYF
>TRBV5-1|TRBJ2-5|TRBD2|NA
TGCGCCAGCAGCCTTCGGGTTCAGGAGGGAGGGGAGACCCAGTACTTC
CASSLRVQEGGETQYF
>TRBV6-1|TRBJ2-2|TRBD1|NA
TGTGCCAGCAGTGAATTCCAAATGGGGACAGGGGCCGTGTGGTGGACCGGGGAGCTGTTTTTT
CASSEFQMGTGAVWWTGELFF
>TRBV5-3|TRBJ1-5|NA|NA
TGTGCCAGAAGACGTGACAGTGATAGCAATCAGCCCCAGCATTTT
CARRRDSDSNQPQHF
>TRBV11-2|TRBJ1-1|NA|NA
TGTGCCAGCAGCTTGTATGGGGGGGACACTGAAGCTTTCTTT
CASSLYGGDTEAFF
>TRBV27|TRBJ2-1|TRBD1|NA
TGTGCCAGCGGCCGGGACAGGGGAAACAATGAGCAGTTCTTC
CASGRDRGNNEQFF
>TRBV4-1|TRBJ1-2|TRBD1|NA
TGCGCCAGCAGCCCAGAAGTTGCACAGGGGGACTATGGCTACACCTTC
CASSPEVAQGDYGYTF
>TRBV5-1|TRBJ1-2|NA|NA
TGCGCCAGCAGCTTATCAGGGATAAACTATGGCTACACCTTC
CASSLSGINYGYTF
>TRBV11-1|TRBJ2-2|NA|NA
TGTGCCAGCAGCCCGTTTGGGGGCAGGGTGAGAACCGGGGAGCTGTTTTTT
CASSPFGGRVRTGELFF
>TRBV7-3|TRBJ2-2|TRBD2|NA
TGTGCCAGCAGCTTAAAACCTAGCGGGAGTCGGAACACCGGGGAGCTGTTTTTT
CASSLKPSGSRNTGELFF
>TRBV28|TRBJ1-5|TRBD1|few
TGTGCCAGCAGTGCTACAGGGGGCAGGAATCAGCCCCAGCATTTT
CASSATGGRNQPQHF
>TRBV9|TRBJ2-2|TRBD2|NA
TGTGCCAGCAGCGTAAGGACTAGCGGGAGCTACACCGGGGAGCTGTTTTTT
CASSVRTSGSYTGELFF
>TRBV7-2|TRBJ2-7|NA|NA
TGTGCCAGCAGCTTAGGGGTTAGCGGCTACGAGCAGTACTTC
CASSLGVSGYEQYF
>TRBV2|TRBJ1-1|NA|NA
TGTGCCAGCAGTTTCTTGGGGGGGATGAACACTGAAGCTTTCTTT
CASSFLGGMNTEAFF
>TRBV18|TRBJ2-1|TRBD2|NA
TGTGCCAGCTCATCGAGGACTAGCCCATTCACCTACAATGAGCAGTTCTTC
CASSSRTSPFTYNEQFF
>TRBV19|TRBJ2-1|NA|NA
TGTGCCAGTAGCATCCCGGGATTCTACAATGAGCAGTTCTTC
CASSIPGFYNEQFF
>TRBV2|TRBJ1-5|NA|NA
TGTGCCAGCAGTCCAGGGGTAAGCAATCAGCCCCAGCATTTT
CASSPGVSNQPQHF
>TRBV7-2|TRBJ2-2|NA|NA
TGTGCCAGCAGCCCCAGGGTCACCGGGGAGCTGTTTTTT
CASSPRVTGELFF
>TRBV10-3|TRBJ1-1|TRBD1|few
TGTGCCATCAGCTGGGACAGAGAGAACACTGAAGCTTTCTTT
CAISWDRENTEAFF
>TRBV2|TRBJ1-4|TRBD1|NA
TGTGCCAGCAGCTGGGACAGGACGTCGGAAAAACTGTTTTTT
CASSWDRTSEKLFF
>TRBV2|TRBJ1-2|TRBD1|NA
TGTGCCAGCAGCCCCGGGACAGGGGTTCCACTTTATGGCTACACCTTC
CASSPGTGVPLYGYTF
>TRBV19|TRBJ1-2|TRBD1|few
TGTGCCAGTAGTCGACGCACAGGGGACTATGGCTACACCTTC
CASSRRTGDYGYTF
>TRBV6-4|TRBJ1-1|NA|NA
TGTGCCACCCGGCCCCAGGTCGGTCGTGAAGCTTTCTTT
CATRPQVGREAFF
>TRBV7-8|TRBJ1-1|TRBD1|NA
TGTGCCAGCAGTAGACAGGGTGACACTGAAGCTTTCTTT
CASSRQGDTEAFF
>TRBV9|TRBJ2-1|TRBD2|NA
TGTGCCAGCAGCTTAACTAGCGGGAGTGGCGGTGAGCAGTTCTTC
CASSLTSGSGGEQFF